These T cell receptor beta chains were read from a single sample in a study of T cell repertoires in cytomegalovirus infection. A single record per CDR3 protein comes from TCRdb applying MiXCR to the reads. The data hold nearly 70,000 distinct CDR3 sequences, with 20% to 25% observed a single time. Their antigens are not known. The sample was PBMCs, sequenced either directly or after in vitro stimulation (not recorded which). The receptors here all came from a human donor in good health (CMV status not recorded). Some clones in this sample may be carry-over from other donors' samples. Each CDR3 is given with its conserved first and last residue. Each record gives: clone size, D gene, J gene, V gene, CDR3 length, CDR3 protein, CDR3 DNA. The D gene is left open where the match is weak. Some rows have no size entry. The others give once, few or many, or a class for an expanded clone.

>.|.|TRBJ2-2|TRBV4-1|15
CASSQGFPRAGELFF
TGCGCCAGCAGCCAAGGGTTTCCTAGAGCTGGGGAGCTGTTTTTT
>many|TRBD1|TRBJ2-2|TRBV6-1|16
CASRLSGTDNTGELFF
TGTGCCAGCAGATTATCCGGGACAGATAACACCGGGGAGCTGTTTTTT
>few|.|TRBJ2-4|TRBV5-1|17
CASSSDAPPLAKNIQYF
TGCGCCAGCAGCTCGGATGCTCCCCCCCTAGCCAAAAACATTCAGTACTTC
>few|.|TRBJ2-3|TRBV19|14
CASRRGTDTDTQYF
TGTGCCAGTAGAAGGGGCACTGATACAGATACGCAGTATTTT
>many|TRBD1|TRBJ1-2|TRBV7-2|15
CASSSQGGEPYGYTF
TGTGCCAGCAGCTCACAGGGGGGGGAACCCTATGGCTACACCTTC
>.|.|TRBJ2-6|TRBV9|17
CASSNQLGFSGANVLTF
TGTGCCAGCAGCAATCAGCTGGGATTCTCTGGGGCCAACGTCCTGACTTTC
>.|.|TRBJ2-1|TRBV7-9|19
CASSSRTGSALAGNNEQFF
TGTGCCAGCAGCTCACGGACAGGGAGCGCGTTAGCGGGCAACAATGAGCAGTTCTTC
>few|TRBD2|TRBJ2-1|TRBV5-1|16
CASSLVAGGPRNEQFF
TGCGCCAGCAGCTTGGTAGCGGGAGGGCCAAGGAATGAGCAGTTCTTC
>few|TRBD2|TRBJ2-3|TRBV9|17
CASSVDSGRRSTDTQYF
TGTGCCAGCAGCGTAGATAGCGGGAGGAGGAGCACAGATACGCAGTATTTT
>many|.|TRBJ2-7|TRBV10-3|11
CAIREGYEQYF
TGTGCCATCAGGGAGGGCTACGAGCAGTACTTC
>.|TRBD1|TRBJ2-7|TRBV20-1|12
CSAPDRDYEQYF
TGCAGTGCCCCCGACAGGGACTACGAGCAGTACTTC
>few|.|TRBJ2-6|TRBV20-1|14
CSASQVIGANVLTF
TGCAGTGCTAGTCAGGTAATCGGGGCCAACGTCCTGACTTTC
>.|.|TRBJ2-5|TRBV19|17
CASSIRPRIVGDETQYF
TGTGCCAGTAGTATAAGACCCCGCATTGTAGGGGACGAGACCCAGTACTTC
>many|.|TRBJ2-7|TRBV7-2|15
CASSLGGSVPYEQYF
TGTGCCAGCAGCTTGGGGGGTAGCGTCCCCTACGAGCAGTACTTC
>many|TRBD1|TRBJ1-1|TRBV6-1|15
CASTSISTGGTEAFF
TGTGCCAGTACCTCGATCTCGACAGGGGGGACTGAAGCTTTCTTT
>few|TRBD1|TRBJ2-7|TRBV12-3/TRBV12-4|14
CASSVTGGQYEQYF
TGTGCCAGCAGTGTGACAGGGGGTCAATACGAGCAGTACTTC
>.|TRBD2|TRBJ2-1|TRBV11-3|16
CASSLGGTSGNNEQFF
TGTGCCAGCAGCTTAGGGGGAACTAGCGGGAACAATGAGCAGTTCTTC
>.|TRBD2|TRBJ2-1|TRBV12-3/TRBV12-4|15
CASSLLAGPLGEQFF
TGTGCCAGCAGTTTGCTAGCGGGGCCCTTGGGTGAGCAGTTCTTC
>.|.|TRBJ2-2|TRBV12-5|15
CASGPDTGNTGELFF
TGTGCTAGTGGTCCCGATACAGGGAACACCGGGGAGCTGTTTTTT
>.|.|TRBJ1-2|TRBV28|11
CASGHPRGYTF
TGTGCCAGCGGCCATCCGAGGGGCTACACCTTC
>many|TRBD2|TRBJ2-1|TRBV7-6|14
CASSLLADYNEQFF
TGTGCCAGCAGCTTACTAGCGGATTACAATGAGCAGTTCTTC
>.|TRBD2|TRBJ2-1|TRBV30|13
CAWTPLAGIQQFF
TGTGCCTGGACCCCACTAGCGGGTATACAGCAGTTCTTC
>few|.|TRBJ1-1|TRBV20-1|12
CSARDGGGEAFF
TGCAGTGCTAGAGATGGCGGGGGTGAAGCTTTCTTT
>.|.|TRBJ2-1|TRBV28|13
CASGRGSYNEQFF
TGTGCCAGCGGAAGGGGGTCCTACAATGAGCAGTTCTTC
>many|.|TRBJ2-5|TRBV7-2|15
CASSPPGRGVETQYF
TGTGCCAGCAGCCCGCCGGGCAGGGGGGTCGAGACCCAGTACTTC
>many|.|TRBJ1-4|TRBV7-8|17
CASSLVVLGITNEKLFF
TGTGCCAGCAGCTTAGTGGTTCTGGGGATTACTAATGAAAAACTGTTTTTT
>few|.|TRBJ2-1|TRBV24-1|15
CATSQPLAAYNEQFF
TGTGCCACCAGCCAACCCCTAGCAGCTTACAATGAGCAGTTCTTC
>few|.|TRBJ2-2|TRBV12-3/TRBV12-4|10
CASSRGELFF
TGTGCCAGCAGCCGCGGGGAGCTGTTTTTT
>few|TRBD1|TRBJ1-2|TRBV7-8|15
CASSLAGTGNYGYTF
TGTGCCAGCAGCTTAGCGGGGACAGGGAACTATGGCTACACCTTC
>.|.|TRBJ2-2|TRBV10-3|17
CAISVQGPSVGTGELFF
TGTGCCATCAGCGTGCAGGGGCCCTCTGTAGGCACCGGGGAGCTGTTTTTT
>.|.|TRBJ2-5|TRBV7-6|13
CASSLFNQETQYF
TGTGCCAGCAGCTTGTTTAACCAAGAGACCCAGTACTTC
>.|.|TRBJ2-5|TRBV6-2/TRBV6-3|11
CASSQSETQYF
TGTGCCAGCAGTCAAAGCGAGACCCAGTACTTC
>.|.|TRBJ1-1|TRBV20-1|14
CSARTLQLNTEAFF
TGCAGTGCTAGAACTCTCCAGCTGAACACTGAAGCTTTCTTT
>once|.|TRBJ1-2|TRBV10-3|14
CAISETGSSYGYTF
TGTGCCATCAGTGAGACCGGGTCCTCTTATGGCTACACCTTC
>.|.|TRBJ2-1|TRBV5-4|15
CASSPTPSSYNEQFF
TGTGCCAGCAGTCCGACTCCCAGCTCCTACAATGAGCAGTTCTTC
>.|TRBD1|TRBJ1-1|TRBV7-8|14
CASSLQGVNTEAFF
TGTGCCAGCAGCTTACAGGGGGTGAACACTGAAGCTTTCTTT
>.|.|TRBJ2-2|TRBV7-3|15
CASSLGLENTGELFF
TGTGCCAGCAGCTTAGGTCTAGAAAACACCGGGGAGCTGTTTTTT
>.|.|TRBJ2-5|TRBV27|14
CASSPIEHQETQYF
TGTGCCAGCAGTCCCATTGAACACCAAGAGACCCAGTACTTC
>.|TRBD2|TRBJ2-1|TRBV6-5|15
CASSYSGGRINEQFF
TGTGCCAGCAGTTACTCTGGCGGGAGGATCAATGAGCAGTTCTTC
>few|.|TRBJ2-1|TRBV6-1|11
CASSFLNEQFF
TGTGCCAGCAGTTTCCTGAATGAGCAGTTCTTC
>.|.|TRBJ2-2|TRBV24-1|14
CATSDFKDTGELFF
TGTGCCACCAGTGATTTTAAGGACACCGGGGAGCTGTTTTTT
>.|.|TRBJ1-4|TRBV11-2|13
CASRSHSAEKLFF
TGTGCCAGCAGGTCGCACAGTGCTGAAAAACTGTTTTTT
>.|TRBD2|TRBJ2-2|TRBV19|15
CASSIIPAGAGELFF
TGTGCCAGTAGTATAATCCCAGCGGGGGCCGGGGAGCTGTTTTTT
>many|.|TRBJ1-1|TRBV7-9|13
CASSPKVGTEAFF
TGTGCCAGCAGCCCGAAAGTGGGCACTGAAGCTTTCTTT
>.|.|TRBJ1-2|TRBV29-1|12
CSVEDTNYGYTF
TGCAGCGTTGAAGACACGAACTATGGCTACACCTTC
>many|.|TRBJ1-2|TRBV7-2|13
CASSLSQSYGYTF
TGTGCCAGCAGCTTAAGTCAGAGTTATGGCTACACCTTC
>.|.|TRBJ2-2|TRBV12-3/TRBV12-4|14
CASKTGTNTGELFF
TGTGCCAGCAAAACCGGGACCAACACCGGGGAGCTGTTTTTT
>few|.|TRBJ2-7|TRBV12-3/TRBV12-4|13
CASSLGVGGEQYF
TGTGCCAGCAGTTTGGGGGTCGGAGGCGAGCAGTACTTC